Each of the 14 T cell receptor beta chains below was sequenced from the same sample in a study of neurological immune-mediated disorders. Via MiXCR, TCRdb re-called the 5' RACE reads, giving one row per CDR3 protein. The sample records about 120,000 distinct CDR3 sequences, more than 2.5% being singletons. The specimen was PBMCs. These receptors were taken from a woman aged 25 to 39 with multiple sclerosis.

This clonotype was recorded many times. CDR3 sequence reads: CASSLSGVATNEKLFF. The CDR3 DNA follows: TGTGCCAGCAGCTTATCGGGCGTAGCAACTAATGAAAAACTGTTTTTT. This chain connects TRBV7-8 to TRBJ1-4; D ambiguous. The V end was cut by 2 bases, the J end by 0 bases, with 10 bases between. Germline V lookup: CDR1 SGHVS, CDR2 FQNEAQ. CDR3 length: 16 residues.

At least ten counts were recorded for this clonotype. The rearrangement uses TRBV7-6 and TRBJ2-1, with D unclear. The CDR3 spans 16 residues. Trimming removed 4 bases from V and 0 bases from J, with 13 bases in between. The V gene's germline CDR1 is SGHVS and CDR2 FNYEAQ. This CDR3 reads CASSSPYRSSYNEQFF. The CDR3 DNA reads TGTGCCAGCAGCTCCCCGTATCGAAGCTCCTACAATGAGCAGTTCTTC.

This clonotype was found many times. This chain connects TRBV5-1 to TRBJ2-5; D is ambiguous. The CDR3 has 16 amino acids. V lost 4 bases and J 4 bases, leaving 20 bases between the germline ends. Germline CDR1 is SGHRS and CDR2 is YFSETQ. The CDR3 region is CASSLLVNTKGETQYF. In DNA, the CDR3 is TGCGCCAGCAGCCTTCTCGTTAACACCAAAGGAGAGACCCAGTACTTC.

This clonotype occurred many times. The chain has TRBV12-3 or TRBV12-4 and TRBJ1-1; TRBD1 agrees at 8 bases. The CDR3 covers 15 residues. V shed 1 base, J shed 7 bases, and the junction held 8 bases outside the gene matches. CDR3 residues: CASSLDKQGVLEAFF. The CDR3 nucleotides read TGTGCCAGCAGTTTAGACAAACAGGGGGTCCTTGAAGCTTTCTTT.

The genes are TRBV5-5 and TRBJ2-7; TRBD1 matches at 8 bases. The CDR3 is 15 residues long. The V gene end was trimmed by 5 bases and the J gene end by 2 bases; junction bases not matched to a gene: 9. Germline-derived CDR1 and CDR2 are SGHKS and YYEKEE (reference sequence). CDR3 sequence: CASSAGQGFTYEQYF. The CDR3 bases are TGTGCCAGCAGTGCCGGACAGGGCTTTACCTACGAGCAGTACTTC. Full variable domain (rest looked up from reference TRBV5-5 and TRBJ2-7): DAGVTQSPTHLIKTRGQQVTLRCSPISGHKSVSWYQQVLGQGPQFIFQYYEKEERGRGNFPDRFSARQFPNYSSELNVNALLLGDSALYLCASSAGQGFTYEQYFGPGTRLTVT.

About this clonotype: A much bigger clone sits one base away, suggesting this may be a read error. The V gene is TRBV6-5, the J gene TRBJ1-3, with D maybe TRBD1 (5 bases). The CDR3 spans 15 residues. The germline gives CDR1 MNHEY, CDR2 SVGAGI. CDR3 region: CASRRQSSSGKTIYF. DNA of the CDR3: TGTGCCAGCAGAAGACAGAGTTCCTCTGGAAAAACCATATATTTT.

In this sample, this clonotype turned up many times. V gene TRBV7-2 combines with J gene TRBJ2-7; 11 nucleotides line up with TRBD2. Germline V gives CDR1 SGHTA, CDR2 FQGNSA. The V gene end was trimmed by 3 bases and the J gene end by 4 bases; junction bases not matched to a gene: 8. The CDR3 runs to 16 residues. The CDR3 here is CASSFIAGGPSYEQYF. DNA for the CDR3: TGTGCCAGCAGCTTTATAGCGGGGGGGCCTTCTTACGAGCAGTACTTC.

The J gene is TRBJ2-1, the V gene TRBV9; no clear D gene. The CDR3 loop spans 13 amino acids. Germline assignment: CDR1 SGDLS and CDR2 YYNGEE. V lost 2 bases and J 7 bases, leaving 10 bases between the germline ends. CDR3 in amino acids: CASSVSGQNEQFF. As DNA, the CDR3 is TGTGCCAGCAGCGTTTCCGGTCAGAATGAGCAGTTCTTC.

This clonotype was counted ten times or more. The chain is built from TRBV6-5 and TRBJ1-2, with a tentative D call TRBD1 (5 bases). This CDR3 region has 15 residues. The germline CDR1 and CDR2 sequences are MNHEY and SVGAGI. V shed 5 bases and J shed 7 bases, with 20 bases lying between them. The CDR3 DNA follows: TGTGCCAGCAGTCCCGACATAGGGGCGCCGAGTGGCTACACCTTC. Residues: CASSPDIGAPSGYTF.

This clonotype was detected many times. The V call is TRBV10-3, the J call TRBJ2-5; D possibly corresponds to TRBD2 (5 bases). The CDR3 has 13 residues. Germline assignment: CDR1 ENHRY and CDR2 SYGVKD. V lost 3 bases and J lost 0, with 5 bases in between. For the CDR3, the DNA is TGTGCCATCAGTGACGGGGACCAAGAGACCCAGTACTTC. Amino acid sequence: CAISDGDQETQYF.

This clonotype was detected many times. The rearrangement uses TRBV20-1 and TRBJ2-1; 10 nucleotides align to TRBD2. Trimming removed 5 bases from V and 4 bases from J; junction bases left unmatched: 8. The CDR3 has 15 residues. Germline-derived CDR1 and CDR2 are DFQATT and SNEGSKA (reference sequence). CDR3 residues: CSALTGTSVYNEQFF. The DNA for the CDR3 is TGCAGTGCTCTGACCGGGACTAGCGTATACAATGAGCAGTTCTTC.

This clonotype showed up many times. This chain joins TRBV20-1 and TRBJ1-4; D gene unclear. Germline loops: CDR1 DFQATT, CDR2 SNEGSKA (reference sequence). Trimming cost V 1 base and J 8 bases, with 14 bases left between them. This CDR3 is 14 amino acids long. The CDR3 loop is CSARAAPPEEKLFF. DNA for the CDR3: TGCAGTGCTAGAGCGGCACCACCGGAGGAAAAACTGTTTTTT.

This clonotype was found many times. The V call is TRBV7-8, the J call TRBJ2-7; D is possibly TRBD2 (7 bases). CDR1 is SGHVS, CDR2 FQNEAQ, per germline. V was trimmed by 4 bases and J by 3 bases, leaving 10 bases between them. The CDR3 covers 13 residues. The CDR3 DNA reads TGTGCCAGCAGCTCAGGGGACTACTACGAGCAGTACTTC. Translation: CASSSGDYYEQYF.

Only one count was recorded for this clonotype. The CDR3 DNA follows: TGTGCCAGCTCAGGTGGGACAGGAGGGCTTCAGCCCCAGCATTTT. Its protein is CASSGGTGGLQPQHF. The V and J genes are TRBV18 and TRBJ1-5, with 8 bases fitting TRBD1. Germline CDR1 is KGHSH and CDR2 is LQKENI. V shed 5 bases and J 6 bases; nucleotides not matched to a gene: 9. The CDR3 totals 15 residues.